What follows are 10 T cell receptor beta chains derived from one specimen sequenced in a study of cytomegalovirus exposure and HLA in healthy donors. The PCR contained 60 Vbeta and 13 Jbeta primers. Only in-frame clones appear in the TCRdb table, and some are missing; sequencing was by immunoSEQ multiplex PCR. The profile shows fewer than 200,000 clones, around 68% of them singletons. Sequences were obtained from PBMCs. The receptor source for this set is a girl aged 5-17 years in good health and CMV-seronegative.

This sequence joins TRBV6-5 and TRBJ2-2, with 10 nucleotides matching TRBD2. This CDR3 has 15 amino acids. J gave up 1 base and V 10 bases, and 6 bases lay outside the gene matches. Looked up from germline, CDR1 is MNHEY and CDR2 is SVGAGI. CDR3 DNA sequence: TGTGCCACCCTTAGCGGGGGGCGGAACACCGGGGAGCTGTTTTTT. It specifies CATLSGGRNTGELFF.

The J gene is TRBJ2-1, the V gene TRBV9, with 7 nucleotides matching TRBD1. The CDR3 is 14 amino acids. Germline V gene sequence: CDR1 SGDLS, CDR2 YYNGEE. With V trimmed by 4 bases and J by 6 bases, 7 bases remained unmatched. CDR3 in amino acids: CASSSYRGLNEQFF. DNA for the CDR3: TGTGCCAGCAGCTCTTACAGGGGCCTCAATGAGCAGTTCTTC.

The chain is built from TRBV30 and TRBJ2-2, with D uncertain. Trimming shortened V by 3 bases and J by 2 bases, and 10 bases separated the two germline ends. The CDR3 sequence is 14 residues long. Germline V gene lookup returns CDR1 GTSNPN and CDR2 SVGIG (reference sequence). The CDR3, as DNA: TGTGCCTGGAGGCCCCGGAGAAACACCGGGGAGCTGTTTTTT. Protein product: CAWRPRRNTGELFF.

A few counts support this clone. The chain combines TRBV2 with TRBJ2-3; D is undetermined. The germline gives CDR1 SNHLY, CDR2 FYNNEI. The CDR3 runs 14 residues. The V end was cut by 8 bases, the J end by 2 bases, with 14 bases between. CDR3 in DNA: TGTGCCAGCCGTCAGGAAGCTCTCACAGATACGCAGTATTTT. It encodes CASRQEALTDTQYF.

This clone was detected a few times. The chain is built from TRBV5-1 and TRBJ1-3; 8 positions agree with TRBD1. Germline assignment: CDR1 SGHRS and CDR2 YFSETQ. The CDR3 is 15 amino acids. Trimming removed 4 bases from V and 0 bases from J; junction bases left unmatched: 3. Here the CDR3 reads CASSLDRDSGNTIYF. The CDR3 bases are TGCGCCAGCAGCCTGGACAGGGACTCTGGAAACACCATATATTTT.

The J gene is TRBJ1-1, the V gene TRBV11-2, with D unclear. The V gene's germline CDR1 is SGHAT and CDR2 FQNNGV. The V end lost 0 bases, the J end lost 4 bases, and 9 bases lay between the germline ends. The CDR3 spans 14 residues. The CDR3 loop is CASSLEPGSTEAFF. As DNA, the CDR3 is TGTGCCAGCAGCTTAGAGCCGGGAAGCACTGAAGCTTTCTTT. Full variable domain (outside the CDR3, taken from reference TRBV11-2 and TRBJ1-1): EAGVAQSPRYKIIEKRQSVAFWCNPISGHATLYWYQQILGQGPKLLIQFQNNGVVDDSQLPKDRFSAERLKGVDSTLKIQPAKLEDSAVYLCASSLEPGSTEAFFGQGTRLTVV.

The chain combines TRBV6-5 with TRBJ2-5; 8 positions match TRBD1. Germline-derived CDR1 and CDR2 are MNHEY and SVGAGI. Unmatched junction bases numbered 5, after V lost 6 bases and J lost 2 bases. The CDR3 has 14 residues. CDR3 nucleotide sequence: TGTGCCAGCAGACGCGGACAGGGACAAGAGACCCAGTACTTC. It is translated as CASRRGQGQETQYF.

This chain connects TRBV2 to TRBJ2-5; 10 nucleotides agree with TRBD2. The germline gives CDR1 SNHLY, CDR2 FYNNEI. J was trimmed by 5 bases and V by 4 bases; bases with no gene match: 10. The CDR3 is 16 amino acids. Here the CDR3 reads CASSAPTSGAGETQYF. CDR3 DNA sequence: TGTGCCAGCAGTGCACCCACTAGCGGGGCCGGGGAGACCCAGTACTTC.

The V and J genes are TRBV7-9 and TRBJ2-7; TRBD1 is a possible D gene (5 bases). The CDR3 extends over 14 amino acids. Between the trimmed V and J ends, which lost 6 bases and 4 bases, there was a span of 16 bases. The V gene's germline CDR1 is SEHNR and CDR2 FQNEAQ (reference sequence). This CDR3 reads CASSPTDRIYEQYF. CDR3 sequence (DNA): TGTGCCAGCAGTCCAACTGACAGAATATACGAGCAGTACTTC.

V gene TRBV5-1 combines with J gene TRBJ2-7; D uncertain. The CDR3 loop spans 13 amino acids. Germline V gene lookup returns CDR1 SGHRS and CDR2 YFSETQ. The V gene lost 0 bases and the J gene lost 0 bases, with 4 bases spanning the gap. The CDR3 DNA reads as TGCGCCAGCAGCTTGGACACCTCCTACGAGCAGTACTTC. This gives the protein CASSLDTSYEQYF.